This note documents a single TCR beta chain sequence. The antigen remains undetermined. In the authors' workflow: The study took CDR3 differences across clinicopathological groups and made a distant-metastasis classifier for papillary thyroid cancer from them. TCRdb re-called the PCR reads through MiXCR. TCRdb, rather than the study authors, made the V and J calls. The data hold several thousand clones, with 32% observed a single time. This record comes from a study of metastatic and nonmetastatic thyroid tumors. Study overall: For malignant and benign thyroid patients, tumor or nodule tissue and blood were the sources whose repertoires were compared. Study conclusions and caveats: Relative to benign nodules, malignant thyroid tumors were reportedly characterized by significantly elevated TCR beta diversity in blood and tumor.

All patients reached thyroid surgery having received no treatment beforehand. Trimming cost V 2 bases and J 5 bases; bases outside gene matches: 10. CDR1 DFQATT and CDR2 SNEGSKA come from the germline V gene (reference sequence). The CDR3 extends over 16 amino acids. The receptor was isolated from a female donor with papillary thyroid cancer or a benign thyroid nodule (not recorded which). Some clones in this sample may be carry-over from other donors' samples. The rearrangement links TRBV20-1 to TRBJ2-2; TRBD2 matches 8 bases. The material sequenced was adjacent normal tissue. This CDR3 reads CSARIVPSGLTGELFF. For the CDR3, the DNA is TGCAGTGCTAGAATCGTGCCTAGCGGGCTTACCGGGGAGCTGTTTTTT.